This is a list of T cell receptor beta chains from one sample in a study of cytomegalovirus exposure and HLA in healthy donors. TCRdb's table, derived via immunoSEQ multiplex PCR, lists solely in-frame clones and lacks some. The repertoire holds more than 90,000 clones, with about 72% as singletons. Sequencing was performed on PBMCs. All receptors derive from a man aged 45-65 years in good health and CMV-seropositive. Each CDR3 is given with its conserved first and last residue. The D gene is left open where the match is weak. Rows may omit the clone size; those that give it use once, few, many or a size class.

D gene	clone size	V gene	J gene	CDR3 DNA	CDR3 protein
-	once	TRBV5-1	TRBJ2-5	TGCGCCAGCAGCGGGGGGGCGGGCCAGTACCAAGAGACCCAGTACTTC	CASSGGAGQYQETQYF
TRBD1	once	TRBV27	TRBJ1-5	TGTGCCAGCAGTTCCCGACAGGGGGCGCCGCATTTT	CASSSRQGAPHF
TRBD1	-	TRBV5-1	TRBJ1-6	TGCGCCAGCAGCTTAGGGGACAGGTCCTATAATTCACCCCTCCACTTT	CASSLGDRSYNSPLHF
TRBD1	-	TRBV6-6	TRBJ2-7	TGTGCCAGCAGCCACGGGACAGGAGGGTACGAGCAGTACTTC	CASSHGTGGYEQYF
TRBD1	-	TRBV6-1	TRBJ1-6	TGTGCCAGCACCACAAGAAAGGGGGCGGTTTCACCCCTCCACTTT	CASTTRKGAVSPLHF
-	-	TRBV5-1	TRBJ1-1	TGCGCCAGCAGCTTGGGACACACGATGGGGGCTACGAACACTGAAGCTTTCTTT	CASSLGHTMGATNTEAFF
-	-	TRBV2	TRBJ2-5	TGTGCCAGCAGCCCGGGGAGAGAGACCCAGTACTTC	CASSPGRETQYF
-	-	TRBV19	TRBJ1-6	TGTGCCAGTACTAGGTGGTCCAGCTCCTATAATTCACCCCTCCACTTT	CASTRWSSSYNSPLHF
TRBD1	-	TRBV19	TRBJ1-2	TGTGCCAGTAGTAGGGACAGGGACGGCTACACCTTC	CASSRDRDGYTF
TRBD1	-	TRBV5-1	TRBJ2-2	TGCGCCAGCAGCGGCGCTCTTGACAGGGGGCGATGGAGCACCGGGGAGCTGTTTTTT	CASSGALDRGRWSTGELFF